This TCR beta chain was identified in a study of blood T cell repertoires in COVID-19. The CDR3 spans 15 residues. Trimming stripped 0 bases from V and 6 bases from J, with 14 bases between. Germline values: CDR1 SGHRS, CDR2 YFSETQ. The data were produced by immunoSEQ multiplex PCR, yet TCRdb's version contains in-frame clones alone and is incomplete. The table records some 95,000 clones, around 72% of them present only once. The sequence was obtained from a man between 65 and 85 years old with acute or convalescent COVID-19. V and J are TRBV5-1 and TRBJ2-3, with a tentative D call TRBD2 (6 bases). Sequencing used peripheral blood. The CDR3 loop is CASSLESTEGDTQYF. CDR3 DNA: TGCGCCAGCAGCTTGGAATCAACGGAGGGGGATACGCAGTATTTT.